The 30 T cell receptor beta chains in this list originate from one sample, sequenced in a study of tumor-infiltrating lymphocytes in glioblastoma multiforme. Three nested ARM-PCR rounds with V-beta and C-beta primers built TCRB libraries. TCRdb re-called the multiplex PCR reads through MiXCR, storing one row per CDR3 protein. Of about 13,000 distinct CDR3 sequences in the sample, approximately 70% were seen once. Sequenced input: brain tumor tissue. Every receptor here comes from a male donor with glioblastoma.

This clonotype was detected only a few times. The gene calls are TRBV3-1 and TRBJ2-7, with 16 bases aligning to TRBD2. The CDR3 is made up of 17 amino acids. V lost 6 bases to trimming and J lost 2 bases; unmatched junction nucleotides: 7. Looked up from germline, CDR1 is LGHDT and CDR2 is YNNKEL (reference sequence). CDR3 sequence (DNA): TGTGCCAGCAGTCAGGGGACTAGCGGGAGGGGAGCCTACGAGCAGTACTTC. Protein: CASSQGTSGRGAYEQYF.

This clonotype was seen just once. The chain combines TRBV6-1 with TRBJ1-2, with D tentatively TRBD1 (5 bases). CDR1 is MNHNS and CDR2 is SASEGT in the germline V gene. This CDR3 is 13 amino acids long. The germline V and J ends were trimmed by 1 base and 6 bases, with 9 bases remaining between them. CDR3 sequence: CASSEDGGDGYTF. CDR3 bases: TGTGCCAGCAGTGAAGATGGGGGGGATGGCTACACCTTC.

Details on this clonotype: The junction and the germline gene differ at one end; a read error may be behind it. The V gene is TRBV11-2, the J gene TRBJ2-1, with TRBD1 as a possible D gene (6 bases). The germline V gene encodes CDR1 SGHAT and CDR2 FQNNGV. CDR3 length equals 17 residues. The CDR3 nucleotides are TGTACCAGCAGTTTAGCAGTATGGGGGCCTTCGCGCAATGAGCAGTTCTTC. This translates into CTSSLAVWGPSRNEQFF.

V is TRBV7-9 and J is TRBJ2-1; no clear D. V lost 4 bases, J lost 7 bases, and 14 bases lay in between. The CDR3 spans 14 residues. CDR1 and CDR2 (germline): SEHNR, FQNEAQ (reference sequence). The DNA for the CDR3 is TGTGCCAGCAGCTCCCTACTGATGTCGAATGAGCAGTTCTTC. Translation: CASSSLLMSNEQFF.

This clonotype was observed at least ten times. The V and J genes are TRBV11-2 and TRBJ2-7, with no clear D. This CDR3 contains 14 residues. V shed 2 bases and J shed 2 bases, with 10 bases lying between them. In germline, CDR1 is SGHAT, CDR2 FQNNGV. The chain's CDR3 is CASSLIPGAYEQYF. In DNA, the CDR3 is TGTGCCAGCAGCTTAATCCCTGGGGCCTACGAGCAGTACTTC.

A note on this clonotype: A read error may produce the germline difference seen at one junction end. The chain links TRBV4-1 to TRBJ2-1; D call uncertain. Germline V gene data show CDR1 as MGHRA and CDR2 as YSYEKL. The CDR3 sequence is 13 residues long. The CDR3 DNA reads as TGCGCCAGCAGCCAAGACTACCTCTATGAGCAGTTCTTT. This codes for CASSQDYLYEQFF.

Comment on this clonotype: One junction end does not reproduce the germline sequence, and a read error may be involved. The chain has TRBV6-5 and TRBJ2-1; D is unclear. Germline V gives CDR1 MNHEY, CDR2 SVGAGI. The CDR3 has 14 amino acids. Here the CDR3 DNA reads TGTGCCAGCAGTTACGGGCCGAGCTTCTGTGAGGAGTTCTTC. It codes for CASSYGPSFCEEFF.

The rearrangement joins TRBV2 to TRBJ2-5; 7 bases align to TRBD2. V lost 4 bases, J lost 1 base, and 6 bases stayed unmatched. The CDR3 totals 15 residues. CDR1 is SNHLY and CDR2 is FYNNEI in the germline V gene. The CDR3 loop reads CASSGGTTTQETQYF. CDR3 DNA sequence: TGTGCCAGCAGTGGAGGGACTACCACCCAAGAGACCCAGTACTTC.

Comments on this clonotype: One junction end disagrees with the germline gene, perhaps due to a read error. The chain recombines TRBV29-1 with TRBJ1-6; maybe TRBD1 (6 bases). Germline values: CDR1 SQVTM, CDR2 ANQGSEA. The CDR3 runs 13 residues. The CDR3 protein is CRVARDIEPPLHF. As DNA, the CDR3 is TGCAGGGTTGCCAGGGACATAGAACCACCCCTCCACTTT.

To note about this clonotype: At one end, the junction sequence differs from germline, possibly due to a read error. The CDR3, as DNA: TGTGCCAGCAGTACATGTACTAGCTACGAGCAATACTTC. This sequence encodes CASSTCTSYEQYF. The rearrangement joins TRBV12-3 or TRBV12-4 to TRBJ2-7; possibly TRBD2 for D (6 bases). The CDR3 has 13 residues.

The rearrangement joins TRBV10-3 to TRBJ2-2; 8 bases line up with TRBD2. The V gene end was trimmed by 9 bases and the J gene end by 3 bases; junction bases not matched to a gene: 0. The CDR3 sequence is 12 residues long. Germline assignment: CDR1 ENHRY and CDR2 SYGVKD. The CDR3 sequence is CAIAGDTGELFF. In DNA, the CDR3 is TGTGCCATAGCGGGGGACACCGGGGAGCTGTTTTTT.

Comment on this clonotype: One end of the junction fails to match germline, which may point to a read error. The genes are TRBV11-2 and TRBJ2-2, with 7 nucleotides matching TRBD2. From germline, CDR1 is SGHAT and CDR2 FQNNGV. The CDR3 extends over 14 amino acids. CDR3 residues: CASNHGLDPGKLFF. The CDR3 bases are TGTGCCAGCAACCACGGACTAGACCCCGGGAAGCTATTTTTT.

Comment on this clonotype: Germline is not matched at one junction end, which may reflect a read error. This sequence joins TRBV4-1 and TRBJ2-6, with D possibly matching TRBD2 (6 bases). The CDR3 runs 18 residues. The V gene's germline CDR1 is MGHRA and CDR2 YSYEKL. CDR3 residues: CASSNHATPGAGAKVLTF. The CDR3 DNA sequence: TGCGCCAGCAGCAACCATGCCACTCCGGGAGCTGGGGCCAAGGTCCTGACTTTC.

Comments on this clonotype: One end of the junction does not line up with germline, which may come from a read error. This chain links TRBV10-1 with TRBJ1-2, with TRBD1 identical over 8 bases. Germline V lookup: CDR1 WNHNN, CDR2 SYGVQD (reference sequence). This CDR3 region has 16 residues. CDR3 protein: CASSEQGALCWDGYTF. As DNA, the CDR3 is TGCGCCAGCAGTGAGCAGGGGGCGCTGTGTTGGGATGGGTACACCTTC.

Worth noting for this clonotype: The final CDR3 position lacks the conserved phenylalanine or tryptophan, pointing to a likely read error. The chain employs TRBV11-2 and TRBJ2-7, with a tentative D call TRBD2 (6 bases). This CDR3 has 17 residues. The V and J ends lost 5 bases and 5 bases respectively, with 25 bases between them. CDR1 is SGHAT and CDR2 is FQNNGV in the germline V gene. The CDR3 is CASSTGLAGRFEDEQYL. As DNA, the CDR3 is TGTGCCAGCAGCACAGGACTGGCGGGAAGGTTCGAGGACGAGCAGTACCTC.

As concerns this clonotype: One end of the junction is discordant with germline, which a read error may explain. The V call is TRBV6-5, the J call TRBJ2-6; 7 bases map to TRBD1. There are 15 residues in the CDR3. Germline V CDR1 and CDR2: MNHEY, SVGAGI. The CDR3 sequence: CASTYRGAGAHVLTF. CDR3 bases: TGTGCCAGCACTTACAGGGGCGCTGGGGCCCACGTCCTGACTTTC.

This clonotype was seen repeatedly, ten times or more. V and J are TRBV7-2 and TRBJ2-2, with 8 bases lining up with TRBD1. Germline CDR1 and CDR2: SGHTA and FQGNSA. V lost 3 bases, J lost 1 base, and 4 bases stayed unmatched. The CDR3 extends over 16 amino acids. The CDR3 DNA reads as TGTGCCAGCAGCTTGAGCGGACAGGGGAACACCGGGGAGCTGTTTTTT. Translating it yields CASSLSGQGNTGELFF.

This chain connects TRBV12-3 or TRBV12-4 to TRBJ2-3; D call uncertain. This CDR3 contains 12 residues. Trimming shortened V by 3 bases and J by 11 bases, and 12 bases separated the two germline ends. CDR3 residues: CASSLTTYMQYF. The CDR3 bases are TGTGCCAGCAGTTTGACCACATATATGCAGTATTTT.

The chain recombines TRBV4-1 with TRBJ2-7; TRBD2 might be the D (6 bases). CDR1 MGHRA and CDR2 YSYEKL come from the germline V gene. The length of the CDR3 is 15 residues. V was trimmed by 1 base and J by 5 bases, leaving 15 bases between them. Here the CDR3 reads CASSQATAAGHEQYF. The CDR3 DNA sequence: TGCGCCAGCAGCCAAGCGACGGCCGCGGGACACGAGCAGTACTTC.

This chain joins TRBV5-4 and TRBJ2-3; 8 bases are shared with TRBD2. The CDR3 loop spans 15 amino acids. V was pared by 6 bases and J by 7 bases, with 13 bases of the junction left unmatched. CDR1 SGHNT and CDR2 YYREEE come from the germline V gene (reference sequence). The DNA of the CDR3 is TGTGCCAGCACCGGGCAGACGGCGGGAGGACATACGCAGTATTTT. It specifies CASTGQTAGGHTQYF.

Concerning this clonotype itself: One end of the junction does not line up with germline, which may come from a read error. The V gene is TRBV11-2, the J gene TRBJ2-7; D perhaps matches TRBD2 (5 bases). From germline, CDR1 is SGHAT and CDR2 FQNNGV. The CDR3 is 15 residues long. Here the CDR3 reads CASSFSSLALYKECF. In DNA, the CDR3 is TGTGCCAGCAGCTTCTCTAGCCTAGCACTATACAAGGAGTGCTTC.

This rearrangement joins TRBV11-1 to TRBJ2-1, with D perhaps matching TRBD2 (7 bases). The CDR3 sequence is 17 residues long. The V gene lost 5 bases and the J gene lost 6 bases, with 23 bases spanning the gap. Looked up from germline, CDR1 is SGHAT and CDR2 is FQDESV (reference sequence). The CDR3 coding sequence is TGTGCCAGCAGCCGACAGGTTGGGGGGGTGGGTCGCAATGAGCAGTTCTTC. Encoded protein: CASSRQVGGVGRNEQFF.

By proportion, this clonotype is large. The chain is built from TRBV11-2 and TRBJ1-2; D remains ambiguous. V lost 4 bases and J lost 8, with 11 bases in between. Germline V lookup: CDR1 SGHAT, CDR2 FQNNGV. This CDR3 comprises 12 residues. The CDR3 DNA reads TGTGCCAGCAGCTCAGGCTTAGGAGGCTACACCTTC. It encodes CASSSGLGGYTF.

Comments on this clonotype: One end of the junction does not line up with germline, which may come from a read error. This chain joins TRBV20-1 and TRBJ1-5, with TRBD1 as a possible D gene (5 bases). Germline CDR1 DFQATT, CDR2 SNEGSKA (reference sequence). This CDR3 spans 13 amino acids. The CDR3 loop reads CSAGGATNQPQHF. CDR3 in DNA: TGCAGTGCTGGAGGGGCAACAAATCAGCCCCAACATTTT.

With regard to this clonotype: A read error is likely, as this CDR3 ends without the conserved phenylalanine or tryptophan. The V gene is TRBV20-1, the J gene TRBJ2-7; tentative D call: TRBD2 (5 bases). CDR3 length: 12 residues. CDR1 is DFQATT and CDR2 is SNEGSKA in the germline V gene (reference sequence). Between the trimmed V and J ends, which lost 4 bases and 3 bases, there was a span of 10 bases. CDR3 residues: CSANGRGYEQYS. The DNA for the CDR3 is TGCAGTGCTAACGGTCGGGGCTACGAGCAGTACTCC.

This chain joins TRBV11-2 and TRBJ2-7; possibly TRBD2 for D (5 bases). This CDR3 contains 12 residues. The V gene's germline CDR1 is SGHAT and CDR2 FQNNGV. V gave up 1 base and J gave up 7 bases, with 8 bases separating them. CDR3 sequence reads: CASSLVRGEQYF. The CDR3 coding sequence is TGTGCCAGCAGCTTAGTTCGCGGGGAGCAGTACTTC.

About this clonotype: A read error may produce the germline difference seen at one junction end. The CDR3, as DNA: TGCAGTGCCCCAGCAGTCCCTGGGGCCAACGTCTTGACTTTC. Protein product: CSAPAVPGANVLTF. This chain joins TRBV20-1 and TRBJ2-6, with D tentatively TRBD1 (5 bases). The CDR3 covers 14 residues. Germline CDR1 DFQATT, CDR2 SNEGSKA (reference sequence).

In the case of this clonotype: This CDR3 is missing its conserved last phenylalanine or tryptophan, likely due to a read error. The J gene is TRBJ1-1, the V gene TRBV20-1; perhaps TRBD1 as D (5 bases). The CDR3 has 13 residues. Germline values: CDR1 DFQATT, CDR2 SNEGSKA (reference sequence). Trimming left V 6 bases short and J 6 bases short, with 17 bases between. CDR3 in amino acids: CSAVWDGGAEAFY. The CDR3 coding sequence is TGCAGTGCAGTTTGGGACGGGGGGGCTGAAGCTTTCTAT.

This clonotype was observed once. The gene calls are TRBV11-2 and TRBJ2-7; TRBD2 might be the D (5 bases). Trimming removed 5 bases at V and 3 bases at J, with 20 bases between. The germline V gene has CDR1 SGHAT and CDR2 FQNNGV. The CDR3 loop spans 16 amino acids. The CDR3 nucleotides read TGTGCCAGCAGCACTGGAAGCGGTACGTTCTACTACGAGCAGTACTTC. As protein: CASSTGSGTFYYEQYF.

Comment on this clonotype: The germline gene is not matched at one end of the junction; a read error may be the cause. The chain has TRBV10-3 and TRBJ1-3, with TRBD1 as a possible D gene (6 bases). The CDR3 extends over 14 amino acids. CDR1 ENHRY and CDR2 SYGVKD come from the germline V gene. The CDR3, as DNA: TGTGCCATCAGTGAGTCCGCACAGGGAAAAACCATATACTTT. It codes for CAISESAQGKTIYF.